This T cell receptor (beta chain) was sequenced for a study of PD-1 blockade in classical Hodgkin lymphoma. Overall study findings and caveats: TCR diversity rose significantly by C4D1 in CD4+ but not CD8+ cells.

Germline values: CDR1 LGHNT, CDR2 FRNRAP. V lost 3 bases to trimming and J lost 2 bases, with 16 bases between them. The CDR3 covers 16 residues. Time point: cycle 4 day 1 (C4D1), after 6 weeks of nivolumab. Every patient relapsed after autologous stem cell transplantation, and brentuximab vedotin exposure varied. Complete response, partial response or progressive disease constituted the best responses recorded. Sequencing used immunoSEQ multiplex PCR; TCRdb keeps in-frame clones, though not all of them. The sample lists over 15,000 clones; around three quarters were seen once. As for this clone: The antigen remains unidentified.

The material was peripheral blood mononuclear cells (PBMCs), obtained before the fourth cycle of nivolumab. The genes are TRBV12-5 and TRBJ1-1, with D perhaps TRBD1 (5 bases). The sequence derives from a human donor with classical Hodgkin lymphoma. The CDR3: CASGLIVRDLNTEAFF. CDR3 bases: TGTGCTAGTGGTTTAATTGTTAGGGACCTCAACACTGAAGCTTTCTTT.